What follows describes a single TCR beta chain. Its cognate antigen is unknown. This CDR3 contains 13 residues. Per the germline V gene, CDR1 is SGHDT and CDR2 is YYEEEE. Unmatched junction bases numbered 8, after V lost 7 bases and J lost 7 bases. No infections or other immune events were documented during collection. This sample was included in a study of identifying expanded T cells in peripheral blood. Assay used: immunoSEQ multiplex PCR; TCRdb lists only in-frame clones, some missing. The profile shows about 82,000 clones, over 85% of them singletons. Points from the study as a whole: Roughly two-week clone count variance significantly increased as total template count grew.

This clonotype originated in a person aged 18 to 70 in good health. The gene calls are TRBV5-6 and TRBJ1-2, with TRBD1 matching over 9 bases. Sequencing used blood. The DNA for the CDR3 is TGTGCCAGCCTGGGGGGACAGGGCTTTGGCTACACCTTC. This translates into CASLGGQGFGYTF.